These T cell receptor beta chains were read from a single sample in a study of T cell responses to AZD1222 COVID-19 vaccine. Here immunoSEQ multiplex PCR was the method, and the copy in TCRdb shows in-frame clones only, minus some. The data show 150,000 or so clones, with 85% to 95% seen just once and about 1.5% held by the top ten. The source material was peripheral blood, sampled on day 0 of AZD1222 vaccination. These receptors came from an adult in good health. CDR3s include the opening cysteine and the closing phenylalanine or tryptophan. The D gene is left open where the match is weak. Clone size is stated in some rows and not others, as once, few, many or a class when expanded.

J gene,V gene,clone size,D gene,CDR3 DNA,CDR3 protein
TRBJ1-1,TRBV7-2,-,-,TGTGCCAGCAGCCCCCTTTATCATGAAGCTTTCTTT,CASSPLYHEAFF
TRBJ1-2,TRBV6-5,-,-,TGTGCCAGCAGTTACTCACTGTGGACATCTGATGGCTACACCTTC,CASSYSLWTSDGYTF
TRBJ2-7,TRBV13,-,TRBD2,TGTGCCAGCGGCCCCTACTTTAGCGGGACTAGCGAGCAGTACTTC,CASGPYFSGTSEQYF
TRBJ2-1,TRBV7-3,once,TRBD1,TGTGCCAGCAGCTTATTTAGGGGGCCACACAATGAGCAGTTCTTC,CASSLFRGPHNEQFF
TRBJ1-1,TRBV19,-,-,TGTGCCAGTACCCCGGGAAAGGGTTACCCTCGGAACACTGAAGCTTTCTTT,CASTPGKGYPRNTEAFF
TRBJ2-3,TRBV7-9,few,TRBD1,TGTGCCAGCAGCCGACCGAGGGGACAGGGGTCAGATACGCAGTATTTT,CASSRPRGQGSDTQYF
TRBJ2-2,TRBV6-6,-,TRBD1,TGTGCCAGCAGTCAAGGGACAGCTAACACCGGGGAGCTGTTTTTT,CASSQGTANTGELFF
TRBJ2-3,TRBV6-2/TRBV6-3,once,TRBD2,TGTGCCAGCAGTTACTCGAAGTGGGGAGCGGGACGCACAGATACGCAGTATTTT,CASSYSKWGAGRTDTQYF
TRBJ1-5,TRBV27,-,TRBD1,TGTGCCAGCAGTCCGCGGACAGGGGGCGCGGGTCAGCCCCAGCATTTT,CASSPRTGGAGQPQHF
TRBJ2-7,TRBV5-4,-,-,TGTGCCAGCAGCACCGACAGAAACGAGCAGTACTTC,CASSTDRNEQYF
TRBJ1-2,TRBV28,-,TRBD1,TGTGCCAGCAGCAGACAGGGGTATGGCTACACCTTC,CASSRQGYGYTF
TRBJ1-1,TRBV11-2,-,-,TGTGCCAGCAGCTTAGATCCAGGGAGTACTGAAGCTTTCTTT,CASSLDPGSTEAFF
TRBJ1-2,TRBV27,-,TRBD1,TGTGCCAGCAGTTATCGGGGACAGGGGGCGTATGGCTACACCTTC,CASSYRGQGAYGYTF
TRBJ1-6,TRBV7-2,-,-,TGTGCCAGCAGCACACGACAGAGCTCCTATAATTCACCCCTCCACTTT,CASSTRQSSYNSPLHF
TRBJ1-3,TRBV12-3/TRBV12-4,-,-,TGTGCCAGCAGTTTAACAGGTGGAAACACCATATATTTT,CASSLTGGNTIYF
TRBJ1-6,TRBV7-9,once,TRBD1,TGTGCCAGCAGCCGCCGGGGACAGGTTAATTCACCCCTCCACTTT,CASSRRGQVNSPLHF
TRBJ2-7,TRBV19,-,TRBD2,TGTGCCAGTAGCTTTAGCGGGGGGGCGTGGTACGAGCAGTACTTC,CASSFSGGAWYEQYF
TRBJ1-4,TRBV6-1,-,-,TGTGCCAGCAGTGAAGCGGGGTATACTAATGAAAAACTGTTTTTT,CASSEAGYTNEKLFF
TRBJ1-2,TRBV6-5,few,-,TGTGCCAGCAGGCCGCCAGGGGACTATGGCTACACCTTC,CASRPPGDYGYTF
TRBJ2-5,TRBV15,-,TRBD2,TGTGCCACCAGCACGGGACTAGCGGGGGAGGAGACCCAGTACTTC,CATSTGLAGEETQYF
TRBJ2-7,TRBV2,-,TRBD1,TGTGCCGGTACCACCGGGACAGGGTCCTACGAGCAGTACTTC,CAGTTGTGSYEQYF
TRBJ1-1,TRBV7-6,-,TRBD1,TGTGCCAGCAGCTTAAGGGCCCCACAGTTGACAGGGGTAAACACTGAAGCTTTCTTT,CASSLRAPQLTGVNTEAFF
TRBJ1-2,TRBV5-6,-,TRBD1,TGTGCCAGCAGGAGACAGGGGAACTATGGCTACACCTTC,CASRRQGNYGYTF
TRBJ2-1,TRBV6-2/TRBV6-3,few,-,TGTGCCAGCAGTTTTAGGGGCGAATACAATGAGCAGTTCTTC,CASSFRGEYNEQFF
TRBJ2-7,TRBV14,-,-,TGTGCCAGCAGCCAAGATTTGTTCGGGGGAGGACGGGAGCAGTACTTC,CASSQDLFGGGREQYF
TRBJ2-5,TRBV30,-,-,TGTGCCTGGACTACATTAGAGACCCAGTACTTC,CAWTTLETQYF
TRBJ2-1,TRBV6-4,-,-,TGTGCCAGCAGTGCCACGGGGGGCGAATACAATGAGCAGTTCTTC,CASSATGGEYNEQFF
TRBJ2-3,TRBV13,-,TRBD2,TGTGCCAGCAGTTCCGGACTAGCGGCTAGCACAGATACGCAGTATTTT,CASSSGLAASTDTQYF
TRBJ2-3,TRBV4-1,-,TRBD1,TGCGCCAGCAGCCAAGAGGCTCCGGGACAGGGCACAGATACGCAGTATTTT,CASSQEAPGQGTDTQYF
TRBJ2-7,TRBV29-1,-,-,TGCAGCGTTGAAGGTTGGGCGGAGGGAGAGCAGTACTTC,CSVEGWAEGEQYF
TRBJ2-5,TRBV4-3,-,TRBD2,TGCGCCAGCAGCCAAGCTCTAGCGGATAATACCCAGTACTTC,CASSQALADNTQYF
TRBJ2-7,TRBV10-3,-,TRBD2,TGTGCCATCAGTGAGCCCCCCACTAGTAGCGGGGGATCCTACGAGCAGTACTTC,CAISEPPTSSGGSYEQYF
TRBJ2-6,TRBV9,-,TRBD1,TGTGCCAGCAGCGTCGGGACAGGGGCTGGGGCCAACGTCCTGACTTTC,CASSVGTGAGANVLTF
TRBJ2-1,TRBV11-3,once,-,TGTGCCAGCAGCTTAGGAGCGAGCTCCTACAATGAGCAGTTCTTC,CASSLGASSYNEQFF
TRBJ1-4,TRBV7-8,-,-,TGTGCCAGCAGCTCGGAGGGTAGGGCTAATGAAAAACTGTTTTTT,CASSSEGRANEKLFF
TRBJ2-1,TRBV6-6,-,TRBD2,TGTGCCAGCAGCTCCGTAAAGGGTACCGCTAGCGGACTGTACAATGAGCAGTTCTTC,CASSSVKGTASGLYNEQFF
TRBJ2-3,TRBV15,-,-,TGTGCCACCAGCAGGGCAACGGGGAGCACAGATACGCAGTATTTT,CATSRATGSTDTQYF
TRBJ2-7,TRBV9,-,-,TGTGCCAGCAGCGGTGACCGGGACACCTCCTACGAGCAGTACTTC,CASSGDRDTSYEQYF
TRBJ2-1,TRBV3-1/TRBV3-2,few,-,TGTGCCAGCAGCCGTTCGATCAATGAGCAGTTCTTC,CASSRSINEQFF
TRBJ1-2,TRBV3-1/TRBV3-2,-,-,TGTGCCAGCAGCCAAGATACGGCAGCTAACTATGGCTACACCTTC,CASSQDTAANYGYTF
TRBJ1-4,TRBV30,-,TRBD1,TGTGCCTGGAGTACCCGACAGGGGGCGACCTTTTTTAATGAAAAACTGTTTTTT,CAWSTRQGATFFNEKLFF
TRBJ1-1,TRBV30,-,-,TGTGCCTGGAGTAAATGGGGCAGGGGATGGACTGAAGCTTTCTTT,CAWSKWGRGWTEAFF
TRBJ2-5,TRBV6-5,-,-,TGTGCCAGCAGCGTAGGGGGTTACACAGAGACCCAGTACTTC,CASSVGGYTETQYF
TRBJ2-3,TRBV27,-,-,TGTGCCAGCAGTTTAGGTCCAGGCACAGATACGCAGTATTTT,CASSLGPGTDTQYF
TRBJ2-5,TRBV28,-,-,TGTGCCAGCAATAACCGGGAGCCAGAGACCCAGTACTTC,CASNNREPETQYF
TRBJ2-7,TRBV6-2/TRBV6-3,-,TRBD2,TGTGCCAGCAGTTACCCGCTGGGTAGCGGGGGAGACGAGCAGTACTTC,CASSYPLGSGGDEQYF
TRBJ2-7,TRBV5-6,once,TRBD2,TGTGCCAGCAGCTGGGGACTAGCGCCGTACGAGCAGTACTTC,CASSWGLAPYEQYF
TRBJ1-3,TRBV11-2,-,-,TGTGCCAGCAGCTCCGAAGTAGGACTGTATGGAAACACCATATATTTT,CASSSEVGLYGNTIYF
TRBJ2-1,TRBV19,-,-,TGTGCCAGTAGTAAGACGGGGAGCTCCTACAATGAGCAGTTCTTC,CASSKTGSSYNEQFF
TRBJ1-5,TRBV18,-,-,TGTGCCAGCTCACCAACCGAACGGGGTAGGCAGCATTTT,CASSPTERGRQHF